This T cell receptor (beta chain) emerged from a study of blood T cell repertoires in COVID-19. Study summary: From T cells, B-cell-depleted T cells, or PBMCs came the material, which was cDNA or gDNA.

Per the original methods: Cell counts per sample came from amplifying reference gene primers. Clones were sequenced by immunoSEQ multiplex PCR, and TCRdb holds only the in-frame ones, with some missing. V and J calls and clone size are copied from that table; D and trimming were computed from the DNA. The sample consists of approximately 110,000 clones, about three quarters of them appearing once. Germline values: CDR1 SGHDT, CDR2 YYEEEE. The CDR3 length is 14 residues. Trimming stripped 8 bases from V and 7 bases from J, with 22 bases between. This clone was counted once. V gene TRBV5-6 combines with J gene TRBJ2-7; D remains unclear. This receptor was obtained from a human donor with acute or convalescent COVID-19. The donor label of this sample is uncertain. Sequencing input: peripheral blood. The CDR3 here is CASRQSGALREQYF. The DNA of the CDR3 is TGTGCCAGTCGCCAATCCGGAGCGCTGAGGGAGCAGTACTTC.